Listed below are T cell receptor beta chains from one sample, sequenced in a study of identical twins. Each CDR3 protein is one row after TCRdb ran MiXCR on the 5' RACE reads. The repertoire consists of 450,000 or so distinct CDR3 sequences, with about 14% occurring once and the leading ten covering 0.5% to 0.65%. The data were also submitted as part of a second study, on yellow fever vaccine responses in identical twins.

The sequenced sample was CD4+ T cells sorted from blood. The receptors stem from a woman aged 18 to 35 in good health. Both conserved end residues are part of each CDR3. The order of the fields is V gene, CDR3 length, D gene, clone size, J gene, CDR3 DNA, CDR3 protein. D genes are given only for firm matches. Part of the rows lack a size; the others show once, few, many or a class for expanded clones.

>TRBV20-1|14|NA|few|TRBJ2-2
TGCAGTGCTAGAGCGGGAGCGGGCACCGGGGAGCTGTTTTTT
CSARAGAGTGELFF
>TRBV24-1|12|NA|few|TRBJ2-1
TGTGCCACCCAACCTCAGGTTGGTGAGCAGTTCTTC
CATQPQVGEQFF
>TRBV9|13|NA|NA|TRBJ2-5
TGTGCCAGCAGCGTTTATCCCCAAGAGACCCAGTACTTC
CASSVYPQETQYF
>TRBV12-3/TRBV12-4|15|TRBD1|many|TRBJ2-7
TGTGCCAGCAGCCGGTACCGGGACAGGGAGGACGAGCAGTACTTC
CASSRYRDREDEQYF
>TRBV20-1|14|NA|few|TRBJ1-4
TGCAGTGCTATACCAGGGAACGCTAATGAAAAACTGTTTTTT
CSAIPGNANEKLFF
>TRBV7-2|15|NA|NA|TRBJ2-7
TGTGCCAGCAGCTTATGGAGTAGCAAGGACTACGAGCAGTACTTC
CASSLWSSKDYEQYF
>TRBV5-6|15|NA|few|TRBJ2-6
TGTGCCAGCAGCCCGACGGCCCCTGGGGCCAACGTCCTGACTTTC
CASSPTAPGANVLTF
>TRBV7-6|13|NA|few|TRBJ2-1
TGTGCCAGCAGCCCCTCGAGGGGCAATGAGCAGTTCTTC
CASSPSRGNEQFF
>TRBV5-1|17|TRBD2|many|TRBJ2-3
TGCGCCAGCAGCTTGGCAGATCCTAGCGGGATACCGGCTGCGCAGTATTTT
CASSLADPSGIPAAQYF
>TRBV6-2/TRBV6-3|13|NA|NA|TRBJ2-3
TGTGCCAGCAGTCGAGACTTCTCAGATACGCAGTATTTT
CASSRDFSDTQYF
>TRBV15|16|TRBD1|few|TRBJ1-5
TGTGCCACCAGCAGAGAAATATCCGGGACAGGGGGGCCACAGCATTTT
CATSREISGTGGPQHF
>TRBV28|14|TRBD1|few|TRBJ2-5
TGTGCCAGCAGTTTCTCAGGGGGCGATGAGACCCAGTACTTC
CASSFSGGDETQYF
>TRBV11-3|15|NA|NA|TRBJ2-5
TGTGCCAGCAGCTTAGGGCGGCGTGTCCAAGAGACCCAGTACTTC
CASSLGRRVQETQYF
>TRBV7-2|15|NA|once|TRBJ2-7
TGTGCCAGCAGCTTGTTTACCGGGACACCCCTCGAGCAGTACTTC
CASSLFTGTPLEQYF
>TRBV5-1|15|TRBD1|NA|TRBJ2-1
TGCGCCAGCAGCTTGGGTGACAGGGGACCTTATGAGCAGTTCTTC
CASSLGDRGPYEQFF
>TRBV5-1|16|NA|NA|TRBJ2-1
TGCGCCAGCAGCTTGGGTGGGGTTGCCGCCTACAATGAGCAGTTCTTC
CASSLGGVAAYNEQFF
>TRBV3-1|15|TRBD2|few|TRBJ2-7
TGTGCCAGCAGCCAAGTACCCGGCGGGGGCTACGAGCAGTACTTC
CASSQVPGGGYEQYF
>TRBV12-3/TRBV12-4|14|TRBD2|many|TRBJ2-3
TGTGCCACACGACCGCGGGAGGGTATAGATACGCAGTATTTT
CATRPREGIDTQYF
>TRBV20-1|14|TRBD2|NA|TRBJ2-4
TGCAGTGCCCCCCCGACCGGGACTAGGTCGATTCAGTACTTC
CSAPPTGTRSIQYF
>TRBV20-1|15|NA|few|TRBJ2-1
TGCAGTGCTAGAGATAGGGTAGGGATTTACAATGAGCAGTTCTTC
CSARDRVGIYNEQFF
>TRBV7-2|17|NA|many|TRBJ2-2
TGTGCCAGCAGCAGACAGACCTCCCCCCGGGTGGCCGGGGAGCTGTTTTTT
CASSRQTSPRVAGELFF
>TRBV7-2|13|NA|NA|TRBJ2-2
TGTGCCAGCAGCTTGGGACTTTTAGAGGAGCTGTTTTTT
CASSLGLLEELFF
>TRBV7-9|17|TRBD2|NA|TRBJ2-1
TGTGCCAGCAGCTTCCCCGGAACGGGGGGATCTATGTATGAGCAGTTCTTC
CASSFPGTGGSMYEQFF
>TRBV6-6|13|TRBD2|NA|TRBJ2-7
TGTGCCAGCAGAAGTAGCGGGGGCTACGAGCAGTACTTC
CASRSSGGYEQYF
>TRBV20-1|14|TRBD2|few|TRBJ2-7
TGCAGTGCTCTAGCCAGCGGGGGAACCTACGAGCAGTACTTC
CSALASGGTYEQYF
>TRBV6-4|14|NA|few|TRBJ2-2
TGTGCCAGCAGCCGGGACACTTTCACCGGGGAGCTGTTTTTT
CASSRDTFTGELFF
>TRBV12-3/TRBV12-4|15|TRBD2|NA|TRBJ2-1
TGTGCCAGCAACCGTGGGACTAACTCCTACAATGAGCAGTTCTTC
CASNRGTNSYNEQFF
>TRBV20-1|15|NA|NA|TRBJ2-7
TGCAGTGCTAGGAATGGGATCAGGCAAGGGGACGAGCAGTACTTC
CSARNGIRQGDEQYF
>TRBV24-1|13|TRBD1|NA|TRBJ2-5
TGTGCCACCAGTGAGACAGGGCAAGAGACCCAGTACTTC
CATSETGQETQYF
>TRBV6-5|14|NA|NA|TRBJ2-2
TGTGCCAGCAGTTACATGAGGGAGCGGGGGGAGCTGTTTTTT
CASSYMRERGELFF
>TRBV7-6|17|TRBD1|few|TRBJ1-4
TGTGCCAGCAGCCGTGGGGAAGGGACAGCAACTAATGAAAAACTGTTTTTT
CASSRGEGTATNEKLFF
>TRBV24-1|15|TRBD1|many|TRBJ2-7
TGTGCCACCAGTGATCCAAGACGAACAGGGGACGAGCAGTACTTC
CATSDPRRTGDEQYF